This T cell receptor (beta chain) stems from a study of T cells expressing NK-cell markers. Regarding the study as a whole: Clones of NKG2C+ T cells that had expanded were of unclear HCMV specificity. The same clonotypes also predominated in the CD3+CD56-NKG2C+ fraction of a few donors.

The CDR3 runs to 12 residues. CDR1 and CDR2 (germline): KGHSH, LQKENI. In generating TCR beta cDNA, 5'RACE template switching with UMIs was used. Each CDR3 protein gets one entry in TCRdb, which reprocessed the 5' RACE reads and gives no DNA. The sample features about 370,000 distinct CDR3 sequences, with around 10% in its top ten. Note on this clonotype: Its antigen is unidentified.

V is TRBV18 and J is TRBJ2-7. Sequenced: blood T cells: a sorted CD56 or NKG2C T cell subset, CD4+ or CD8+ T cells, or bulk PBMC T cells (not recorded which). The origin of this receptor is a woman in her forties or fifties in good health. The CDR3 protein is CASSPLRDEQYF.